Listed below are T cell receptor beta chains from one sample, sequenced in a study of identical twins. Each CDR3 protein gets one entry after TCRdb re-called the 5' RACE reads with MiXCR. The sample includes about 790,000 distinct CDR3 sequences, roughly 18% of them seen just once. These records were also assigned to another study, of T cells expressing NK-cell markers.

The sequenced sample was PBMCs. Receptors were obtained from a woman between 18 and 30 years old in good health. CDR3s include the opening cysteine and the closing phenylalanine or tryptophan. The D gene is left open where the match is weak. Clone size is shown for a subset of rows, as once, few, many or a class of expanded clone.

v_gene: TRBV5-6
abundance: many
j_gene: TRBJ1-2
d_gene: TRBD1
CDR3aa: CASSTTGNYGYTF
CDR3nt: TGTGCCAGCAGCACGACAGGGAACTATGGCTACACCTTC

v_gene: TRBV7-2
abundance: NA
j_gene: TRBJ1-4
d_gene: NA
CDR3aa: CASSLERGGINEKLFF
CDR3nt: TGTGCCAGCAGCTTAGAAAGGGGGGGGATTAATGAAAAACTGTTTTTT

v_gene: TRBV7-9
abundance: NA
j_gene: TRBJ2-1
d_gene: NA
CDR3aa: CASSLSFRAGGEQFF
CDR3nt: TGTGCCAGCAGCTTATCGTTCAGGGCCGGGGGTGAGCAGTTCTTC

v_gene: TRBV2
abundance: few
j_gene: TRBJ2-1
d_gene: TRBD1
CDR3aa: CASRLQGVVSSEQFF
CDR3nt: TGTGCCAGCAGGTTACAGGGGGTAGTCTCGAGTGAGCAGTTCTTC

v_gene: TRBV9
abundance: NA
j_gene: TRBJ1-4
d_gene: NA
CDR3aa: CASSVDVLMEKLFF
CDR3nt: TGTGCCAGCAGCGTAGACGTACTCATGGAAAAACTGTTTTTT

v_gene: TRBV12-3/TRBV12-4
abundance: many
j_gene: TRBJ2-3
d_gene: NA
CDR3aa: CASSLESGTDTQYF
CDR3nt: TGTGCCAGCTCTCTGGAATCAGGAACAGATACGCAGTATTTT

v_gene: TRBV6-5
abundance: NA
j_gene: TRBJ2-7
d_gene: NA
CDR3aa: CASRRRDLREYF
CDR3nt: TGTGCCAGCAGGCGCCGGGACCTCCGGGAGTACTTC

v_gene: TRBV20-1
abundance: NA
j_gene: TRBJ2-1
d_gene: TRBD2
CDR3aa: CSARDPRDYPYNEQFF
CDR3nt: TGCAGTGCTAGAGATCCCCGGGACTACCCCTACAATGAGCAGTTCTTC

v_gene: TRBV5-1
abundance: NA
j_gene: TRBJ1-5
d_gene: NA
CDR3aa: CASAPGIKGPQHF
CDR3nt: TGCGCCAGCGCTCCGGGAATAAAGGGGCCCCAGCATTTT

v_gene: TRBV25-1
abundance: few
j_gene: TRBJ1-2
d_gene: NA
CDR3aa: CASSERVDRGYTF
CDR3nt: TGTGCCAGCAGTGAAAGGGTGGACCGTGGCTACACCTTC

v_gene: TRBV4-3
abundance: NA
j_gene: TRBJ2-1
d_gene: NA
CDR3aa: CASSRYGYNEQFF
CDR3nt: TGCGCCAGCAGCCGTTACGGGTACAATGAGCAGTTCTTC

v_gene: TRBV12-5
abundance: few
j_gene: TRBJ1-4
d_gene: NA
CDR3aa: CASGTGQLNEKLFF
CDR3nt: TGTGCTAGTGGTACCGGACAGCTTAATGAAAAACTGTTTTTT

v_gene: TRBV6-5
abundance: NA
j_gene: TRBJ1-1
d_gene: NA
CDR3aa: CASSYVDGDTEAFF
CDR3nt: TGTGCCAGCAGTTACGTTGACGGTGACACTGAAGCTTTCTTT

v_gene: TRBV12-3/TRBV12-4
abundance: once
j_gene: TRBJ1-4
d_gene: NA
CDR3aa: CASSTRSVEKLFF
CDR3nt: TGTGCCAGCAGTACGCGGTCGGTAGAAAAACTGTTTTTT

v_gene: TRBV7-8
abundance: few
j_gene: TRBJ1-4
d_gene: NA
CDR3aa: CASSLGAGEKLFF
CDR3nt: TGTGCCAGCAGCTTAGGGGCCGGGGAAAAACTGTTTTTT

v_gene: TRBV7-9
abundance: many
j_gene: TRBJ2-1
d_gene: TRBD2
CDR3aa: CASSFSGRASNEQFF
CDR3nt: TGTGCCAGCAGCTTTAGCGGGAGGGCCAGCAATGAGCAGTTCTTC

v_gene: TRBV7-2
abundance: few
j_gene: TRBJ2-3
d_gene: TRBD1
CDR3aa: CASSYQGVEGDTQYF
CDR3nt: TGTGCCAGCAGCTATCAGGGGGTAGAGGGAGATACGCAGTATTTT

v_gene: TRBV20-1
abundance: few
j_gene: TRBJ2-5
d_gene: NA
CDR3aa: CSANRLQETQYF
CDR3nt: TGCAGTGCTAATCGCCTGCAAGAGACCCAGTACTTC

v_gene: TRBV20-1
abundance: few
j_gene: TRBJ2-7
d_gene: NA
CDR3aa: CSARDRGYNEQYF
CDR3nt: TGCAGTGCTAGAGATCGGGGGTACAACGAGCAGTACTTC

v_gene: TRBV29-1
abundance: NA
j_gene: TRBJ2-1
d_gene: TRBD2
CDR3aa: CSVRIAGRYNEQFF
CDR3nt: TGCAGCGTTCGGATAGCGGGGAGATACAATGAGCAGTTCTTC

v_gene: TRBV7-2
abundance: few
j_gene: TRBJ1-4
d_gene: TRBD1
CDR3aa: CASSFSGTVNEKLFF
CDR3nt: TGTGCCAGCAGCTTTTCCGGGACAGTGAACGAAAAACTGTTTTTT

v_gene: TRBV7-2
abundance: few
j_gene: TRBJ1-2
d_gene: TRBD1
CDR3aa: CASSQFDRGGYTF
CDR3nt: TGTGCCAGCAGCCAGTTCGACAGGGGAGGCTACACCTTC

v_gene: TRBV5-1
abundance: NA
j_gene: TRBJ2-2
d_gene: NA
CDR3aa: CASTLGRSRANTGELFF
CDR3nt: TGCGCCAGCACCTTAGGGCGCTCCAGGGCGAACACCGGGGAGCTGTTTTTT

v_gene: TRBV10-3
abundance: many
j_gene: TRBJ2-1
d_gene: NA
CDR3aa: CAISPHSGTEDNEQFF
CDR3nt: TGTGCCATCAGTCCACACTCCGGGACGGAGGACAATGAGCAGTTCTTC

v_gene: TRBV7-9
abundance: NA
j_gene: TRBJ2-3
d_gene: TRBD1
CDR3aa: CASRATGGTDTQYF
CDR3nt: TGTGCCAGCAGGGCAACAGGGGGCACAGATACGCAGTATTTT